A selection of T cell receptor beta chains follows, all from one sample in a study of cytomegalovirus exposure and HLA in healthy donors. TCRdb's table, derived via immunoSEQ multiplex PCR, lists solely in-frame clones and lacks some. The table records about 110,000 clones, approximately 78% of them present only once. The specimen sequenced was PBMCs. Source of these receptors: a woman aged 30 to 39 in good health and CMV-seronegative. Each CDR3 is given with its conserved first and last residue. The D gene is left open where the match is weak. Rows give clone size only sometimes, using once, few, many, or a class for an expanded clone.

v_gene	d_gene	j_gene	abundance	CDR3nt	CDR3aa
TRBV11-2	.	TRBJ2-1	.	TGTGCCAGCAGCTTAGATTTGATGACAGGAGCCAATGAGCAGTTCTTC	CASSLDLMTGANEQFF
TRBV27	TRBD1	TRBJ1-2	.	TGTGCCAGCAGTTCGACAGGGGCCTATGGCTACACCTTC	CASSSTGAYGYTF
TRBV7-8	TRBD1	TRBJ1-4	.	TGTGCCAGCAGCTTAGTCAGGGGGCCTAATGAAAAACTGTTTTTT	CASSLVRGPNEKLFF
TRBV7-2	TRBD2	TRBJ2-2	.	TGTGCCAGCAGCTTAGCGGGAGGGCCTAAGGCCGGGGAGCTGTTTTTT	CASSLAGGPKAGELFF
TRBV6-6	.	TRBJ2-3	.	TGTGCCAGCAGTCCCCTTTCGGTCAGCGGCACAGATACGCAGTATTTT	CASSPLSVSGTDTQYF
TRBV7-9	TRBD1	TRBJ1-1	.	TGTGCCAGCAGCCCGTGGGACAGGGGGAACACTGAAGCTTTCTTT	CASSPWDRGNTEAFF
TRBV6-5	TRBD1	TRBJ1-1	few	TGTGCCAGCAGTACCAACAGGGGGCATGACACTGAAGCTTTCTTT	CASSTNRGHDTEAFF
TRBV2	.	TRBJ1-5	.	TGTGCCAGCAGGGATAACAGGGCTAGATGGTTCAATCAGCCCCAGCATTTT	CASRDNRARWFNQPQHF
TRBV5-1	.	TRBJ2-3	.	TGCGCCAGCAGCTCGGACAGTCCCACAGATACGCAGTATTTT	CASSSDSPTDTQYF
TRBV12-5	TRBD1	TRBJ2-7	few	TGTGCTAGTGGGGCCGGGACAGGGGCGCACGAGCAGTACTTC	CASGAGTGAHEQYF
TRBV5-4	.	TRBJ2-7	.	TGTGCCAGCAGCTTGGCCAGAAGGAGGGACGAGCAGTACTTC	CASSLARRRDEQYF
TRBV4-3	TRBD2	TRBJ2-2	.	TGCGCCAGCAGCCAAGTAGCGGGGGGGCCGGGTACCGGGGAGCTGTTTTTT	CASSQVAGGPGTGELFF
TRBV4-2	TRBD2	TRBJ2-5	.	TGTGCCAGCAGCCAAGCCGGGACTAGCGGACAAGAGACCCAGTACTTC	CASSQAGTSGQETQYF
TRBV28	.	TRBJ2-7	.	TGTGCCAGCAGTTTATCCGGACAGACTTACGAGCAGTACTTC	CASSLSGQTYEQYF
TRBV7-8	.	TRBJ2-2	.	TGTGCCTCCGGGGTGTCGACGAACACCGGGGAGCTGTTTTTT	CASGVSTNTGELFF
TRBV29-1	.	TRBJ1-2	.	TGCAGCGTTGAAGGGCGGGGGTCGGGTGGCTACACCTTC	CSVEGRGSGGYTF
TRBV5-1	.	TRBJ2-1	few	TGCGCCAGCAGCTTGGCGGGATTCCACAATGAGCAGTTCTTC	CASSLAGFHNEQFF
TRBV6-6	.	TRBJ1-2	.	TGTGCCAGCTCTCCTGAGGGAGGAGGCTACACCTTC	CASSPEGGGYTF
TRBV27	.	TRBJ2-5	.	TGTGCCAGCAGTTTGAGGCAGGGGTGGGAGACCCAGTACTTC	CASSLRQGWETQYF
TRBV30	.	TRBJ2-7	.	TGTGCCTGGAGTGTATACAGCTACGAGCAGTACTTC	CAWSVYSYEQYF